The 17 T cell receptor beta chains reported below all come from one sample, sequenced in a study of T-cell memory formation after mild COVID-19. TCRdb re-derived calls from the 5' RACE reads in MiXCR, one entry per CDR3 protein. The table records a few hundred thousand distinct CDR3 sequences, roughly 8.2% of them present only once. The specimen was PBMCs or a T cell subset sorted from them (not recorded which). The receptors stem from a man aged 18-30 years who had mild COVID-19 (a few samples of this study predate the infection). Cell type and time point are not known.

This clonotype appeared a few times. The rearrangement links TRBV7-8 to TRBJ2-1; D not certain. CDR3 size: 15 residues. V was clipped by 5 bases and J by 7 bases, with 18 bases between them. Germline V gene data show CDR1 as SGHVS and CDR2 as FQNEAQ. CDR3 nucleotide sequence: TGTGCCAGCAGCCGCGACCGCTACCCGGTAAATGAGCAGTTCTTC. Translated: CASSRDRYPVNEQFF.

At least ten counts were recorded for this clonotype. This chain joins TRBV12-3 or TRBV12-4 and TRBJ1-6; the D is unclear. V lost 6 bases, J lost 7 bases, and 7 bases lay in between. CDR3 length: 12 amino acids. CDR3 amino acids: CASSFGNSPLHF. Written as DNA, the CDR3 is TGTGCCAGCAGCTTTGGGAATTCACCCCTCCACTTT.

The V gene is TRBV7-3, the J gene TRBJ2-2, with 7 bases lining up with TRBD1. Per germline, CDR1 SGHTA and CDR2 FQGTGA. V was pared by 5 bases and J by 3 bases, with 3 bases of the junction left unmatched. The CDR3 consists of 14 residues. The CDR3 loop is CASSPDRDTGELFF. Here the CDR3 DNA reads TGTGCCAGCAGCCCCGACAGGGACACCGGGGAGCTGTTTTTT. Drawing the rest from reference TRBV7-3 and TRBJ2-2, the complete variable domain is GAGVSQTPSNKVTEKGKYVELRCDPISGHTALYWYRQSLGQGPEFLIYFQGTGAADDSGLPNDRFFAVRPEGSVSTLKIQRTERGDSAVYLCASSPDRDTGELFFGEGSRLTVL.

The sample holds a few counts of this clonotype. The gene calls are TRBV29-1 and TRBJ2-7; tentative D call: TRBD2 (6 bases). CDR3 length equals 12 residues. The germline CDR1 and CDR2 sequences are SQVTM and ANQGSEA. Trimming stripped 6 bases from V and 6 bases from J, with 15 bases between. The DNA for the CDR3 is TGCAGCGTGGCAGGGAGGAGTGTCGAGCAGTACTTC. This translates into CSVAGRSVEQYF.

This clonotype has only a few counts. V and J are TRBV24-1 and TRBJ1-2; TRBD1 matches 7 bases. The V gene end was trimmed by 2 bases and the J gene end by 3 bases; junction bases not matched to a gene: 5. This CDR3 region has 15 residues. CDR1 is KGHDR, CDR2 SFDVKD, per germline. CDR3 sequence: CATSDSTGRDYGYTF. CDR3 DNA: TGTGCCACCAGTGATTCGACAGGGCGAGACTATGGCTACACCTTC.

This clonotype was counted between two and nine times. This chain joins TRBV5-1 and TRBJ1-2, with 7 bases identical to TRBD1. Losses at the gene ends were 0 bases for V and 7 bases for J; bases not matched to a gene: 9. The CDR3 is made up of 15 amino acids. The germline gives CDR1 SGHRS, CDR2 YFSETQ. The CDR3 loop is CASSLEPGTVGGYTF. The CDR3 DNA reads as TGCGCCAGCAGCTTGGAGCCCGGGACAGTTGGTGGCTACACCTTC.

V gene TRBV21-1 combines with J gene TRBJ1-6. TRBV21-1 is designated a pseudogene. This CDR3 region has 14 residues. DNA for the CDR3: TGTGCCAGCAGCCGTCGGAGGGGCAATTCACCCCTCCACTTT. It codes for CASSRRRGNSPLHF.

The rearrangement joins TRBV7-2 to TRBJ2-3; tentatively, D is TRBD1 (6 bases). This CDR3 is built from 11 residues. Germline lookup yields CDR1 SGHTA and CDR2 FQGNSA. Trimming pared 4 bases from V and 12 bases from J, leaving 11 bases between. The CDR3 loop reads CASSSTGSQYF. The CDR3 DNA reads as TGTGCCAGCAGCTCGACAGGTAGTCAGTATTTT.

The J gene is TRBJ2-2, the V gene TRBV10-1, with D perhaps matching TRBD1 (5 bases). The V and J ends lost 4 bases and 1 base respectively, with 7 bases between them. CDR1 and CDR2 from the germline V gene are WNHNN and SYGVQD (reference sequence). The CDR3 is 14 residues long. The chain's CDR3 is CASSGQRNTGELFF. The DNA of the CDR3 is TGCGCCAGCAGTGGACAGAGGAACACCGGGGAGCTGTTTTTT.

The chain recombines TRBV6-2 or TRBV6-3 with TRBJ2-1, with D unclear. Trimming removed 8 bases at V and 2 bases at J, with 7 bases between. The CDR3 has 12 amino acids. CDR1 MNHEY and CDR2 SVGEGT come from the germline V gene. The CDR3 DNA sequence: TGTGCCAGCTGGAATACCTACAATGAGCAGTTCTTC. Translating it yields CASWNTYNEQFF.

This clonotype was seen more than once but under ten times. The V gene is TRBV5-1, the J gene TRBJ1-1; D remains ambiguous. The germline gives CDR1 SGHRS, CDR2 YFSETQ. Deletions cut 0 bases from V and 0 bases from J, with 9 bases between. The CDR3 contains 15 residues. This chain's CDR3 is CASSLDGSLNTEAFF. The DNA for the CDR3 is TGCGCCAGCAGCTTGGACGGCAGCTTGAACACTGAAGCTTTCTTT. Looking up the rest from reference TRBV5-1 and TRBJ1-1 gives the full variable domain: KAGVTQTPRYLIKTRGQQVTLSCSPISGHRSVSWYQQTPGQGLQFLFEYFSETQRNKGNFPGRFSGRQFSNSRSEMNVSTLELGDSALYLCASSLDGSLNTEAFFGQGTRLTVV.

The chain uses TRBV9 and TRBJ2-7; 16 bases line up with TRBD2. The V gene end was trimmed by 2 bases and the J gene end by 6 bases; junction bases not matched to a gene: 5. Germline lookup yields CDR1 SGDLS and CDR2 YYNGEE. The CDR3 spans 16 residues. In nucleotides, the CDR3 is TGTGCCAGCAGCGTCGGGACTAGCGGGGGGGATCCCGAGCAGTACTTC. Translating gives CASSVGTSGGDPEQYF.

This clonotype appeared a few times. CDR3 sequence: CASSHNPLAVRADTQYF. CDR3 nucleotides: TGTGCCAGCAGCCACAACCCCCTAGCGGTTCGGGCAGATACGCAGTATTTT. This chain links TRBV7-2 with TRBJ2-3, with TRBD2 identical over 7 bases. The CDR3 is 17 residues long. Germline values: CDR1 SGHTA, CDR2 FQGNSA. The trim removed 5 bases at V and 4 bases at J, leaving 15 bases unmatched.

Many counts were recorded for this clonotype. V usage is TRBV6-5 and J usage is TRBJ2-6; unclear D gene. V was shortened by 6 bases and J by 0 bases, with 15 bases between the two germline ends. This CDR3 spans 17 amino acids. The germline V gene has CDR1 MNHEY and CDR2 SVGAGI. CDR3 bases: TGTGCCAGCAGGCCCACGTGGGGTGTCTCTGGGGCCAACGTCCTGACTTTC. Its translation is CASRPTWGVSGANVLTF.

The chain has TRBV5-5 and TRBJ1-5; TRBD1 is a possible D gene (6 bases). Trimming removed 4 bases from V and 7 bases from J, with 18 bases in between. The CDR3 loop spans 15 amino acids. Germline lookup yields CDR1 SGHKS and CDR2 YYEKEE (reference sequence). The CDR3 here is CASSRRPTGMQPQHF. The CDR3 DNA is TGTGCCAGCAGCCGACGACCGACAGGTATGCAGCCCCAGCATTTT.

The genes are TRBV6-1 and TRBJ1-1; D ambiguous. Trimming took off 4 bases at V and 3 bases at J, with 15 bases between the two ends. CDR3 size: 15 residues. Germline-derived CDR1 and CDR2 are MNHNS and SASEGT. The CDR3 DNA follows: TGTGCCAGCAGTGGGGCCTCGGGGTCCCACACTGAAGCTTTCTTT. Protein: CASSGASGSHTEAFF.

The chain recombines TRBV7-2 with TRBJ1-1, with D possibly TRBD1 on 6 matching bases. The CDR3 sequence is 12 residues long. Looked up from germline, CDR1 is SGHTA and CDR2 is FQGNSA. V was shortened by 2 bases and J by 6 bases, with 7 bases between the two germline ends. The CDR3 DNA sequence: TGTGCCAGCAGCTTAAGGGGGGCTGAAGCTTTCTTT. Amino acids: CASSLRGAEAFF.